The 11 T cell receptor beta chains given below trace back to one sample, sequenced in a study of metastatic and nonmetastatic thyroid tumors. Ahead of thyroid surgery, no patient had received treatment of any kind. With MiXCR, TCRdb reprocessed the PCR reads. The sample has about 24,000 clones, about an eighth seen once. The sequencing input was blood. Receptor source: a female donor with papillary thyroid cancer or a benign thyroid nodule (not recorded which). Some clones in this sample may be carry-over from other donors' samples.

On this clone itself: Distinct nucleotide sequences in the sample also encode this CDR3. The chain uses TRBV5-1 and TRBJ2-7; TRBD2 matches 7 bases. CDR3 length equals 13 residues. Germline CDR1 and CDR2: SGHRS and YFSETQ. The V segment lost 0 bases and the J segment 5 bases; nucleotides outside the gene matches: 2. Here the CDR3 DNA reads TGCGCCAGCAGCTTGGGGACTAGTAACGAGCAGTACTTC. This codes for CASSLGTSNEQYF.

The V gene is TRBV11-2, the J gene TRBJ2-2, with 11 nucleotides matching TRBD2. The V and J ends lost 6 bases and 4 bases, in that order; junction bases with no gene match: 7. The CDR3 totals 16 residues. CDR1 SGHAT and CDR2 FQNNGV come from the germline V gene. DNA for the CDR3: TGTGCCAGCAGATCCAGCCTAGCGGGGGGCACCGGGGAGCTGTTTTTT. It is translated as CASRSSLAGGTGELFF.

Only a few counts were recorded for this clone. V is TRBV27 and J is TRBJ1-5, with D possibly matching TRBD1 (5 bases). V was trimmed by 4 bases and J by 9 bases, leaving 16 bases between them. There are 14 residues in the CDR3. The germline V gene encodes CDR1 MNHEY and CDR2 SMNVEV (reference sequence). CDR3 region: CASSWDGTFRPQHF. Here the CDR3 DNA reads TGTGCCAGCAGTTGGGACGGGACTTTCAGGCCCCAGCATTTT.

This chain joins TRBV12-3 or TRBV12-4 and TRBJ1-2, with D possibly being TRBD1 (5 bases). The V end lost 10 bases, the J end lost 4 bases, and 16 bases lay between the germline ends. There are 13 residues in the CDR3. The CDR3 region is CAISLGAVYGYTF. The DNA of the CDR3 is TGTGCCATCAGCCTTGGGGCGGTCTATGGCTACACCTTC.

This clone was recorded many times. This rearrangement joins TRBV4-2 to TRBJ1-5; D not resolved. The CDR3 has 16 residues. Trimming removed 0 bases from V and 2 bases from J, with 11 bases in between. Germline V lookup: CDR1 LGHNA, CDR2 YNFKEQ. CDR3 loop: CASSQDTSTGNQPQHF. CDR3 coding DNA: TGTGCCAGCAGCCAAGATACCAGTACGGGCAATCAGCCCCAGCATTTT.

The chain is built from TRBV7-6 and TRBJ2-7; 7 nucleotides line up with TRBD1. CDR1 and CDR2 from the germline V gene are SGHVS and FNYEAQ. The CDR3 has 14 amino acids. V lost 1 base and J lost 3; bases outside the gene matches: 3. The CDR3 protein is CASSLEGGGYEQYF. The CDR3 region has the DNA TGTGCCAGCAGCTTAGAAGGGGGCGGCTACGAGCAGTACTTC.

In its sample, this clone was seen many times. V is TRBV12-3 or TRBV12-4 and J is TRBJ2-1; TRBD1 matches at 9 bases. This CDR3 region has 17 residues. J lost 6 bases, V lost 6 bases, and 15 bases had no gene match. CDR3 DNA sequence: TGTGCCAGCAGCCCGGGACAGGGAAGAGGTAGGGGCAATGAGCAGTTCTTC. Encoded protein: CASSPGQGRGRGNEQFF.

Many counts were recorded for this clone. This chain joins TRBV12-3 or TRBV12-4 and TRBJ1-4; 7 bases match TRBD1. V gave up 3 bases and J gave up 8 bases; unmatched junction bases: 6. The CDR3 has 14 amino acids. The CDR3 bases are TGTGCCAGCAGTTTTGGAGGGGGCGGCGAAAAACTGTTTTTT. It specifies CASSFGGGGEKLFF.

This clone was found many times. The chain has TRBV11-2 and TRBJ1-6; D call uncertain. Germline V gives CDR1 SGHAT, CDR2 FQNNGV. Trimming took 2 bases from V and 12 from J, leaving 8 bases between them. CDR3 length equals 12 residues. The CDR3: CASSLPGEPLHF. The CDR3 region has the DNA TGTGCCAGCAGCTTACCCGGAGAACCCCTCCACTTT.

In its sample, this clone ranks as medium-sized. The chain carries TRBV12-3 or TRBV12-4 and TRBJ1-1, with 7 positions matching TRBD1. V was pared by 5 bases and J by 4 bases, with 7 bases of the junction left unmatched. This CDR3 has 14 amino acids. The CDR3 DNA sequence: TGTGCCAGCAGTATTCGACAGGGTAGCACTGAAGCTTTCTTT. Translated, it gives CASSIRQGSTEAFF.

CDR3 region: CASSFSGEGYEQYF. The CDR3 DNA follows: TGTGCCAGCAGCTTTTCAGGGGAGGGCTACGAGCAGTACTTC. V gene TRBV7-9 combines with J gene TRBJ2-7, with D possibly being TRBD2 (7 bases). Germline values: CDR1 SEHNR, CDR2 FQNEAQ (reference sequence). The CDR3 spans 14 residues. V was cut by 3 bases and J by 3 bases, with 12 bases left in between.